The clone carrying this TCR beta chain registers medium-sized (0.01 to 0.1%) by frequency. Its antigen is unidentified. This record comes from a study of CXCR3-negative and CXCR3-positive naive CD8 T cells. Study-level background: Summed over all libraries, TRB reads came to roughly 150 million, with about 1.5 +/- 0.3 million per library.

cDNA libraries for TRB were generated by 5' RACE incorporating UMI labels. Reprocessing the 5' RACE reads, TCRdb reports a single entry for every CDR3 protein and omits DNA. This repertoire includes roughly 6,000 distinct CDR3 sequences. CDR1 and CDR2 (germline): SQVTM, ANQGSEA. The CDR3 runs to 11 residues. Points from the study as a whole: Naive CXCR3-positive and CXCR3-negative cells shared TRBV-TRBJ usage; memory cells diverged. Naive subsets expressed similar surface CD5; TRB CDR3 features served to infer TCR strength. Naive cells that were CXCR3-positive had more hydrophobic TRB CDR3s (compared with CXCR3-negative naive cells).

This clonotype was sampled from a human donor in good health. Some clones in this sample may be carry-over from other donors' samples. Sequencing was done on a sample of naive CXCR3- CD8+ T cells from blood. Sample subset: CD45RO-CCR7+CD27+CD95- naive CD8+ T cells lacking CXCR3 (TNR3-). This chain connects TRBV29-1 to TRBJ2-2. CDR3 residues: CSVDFTGELFF.